The clone carrying this T cell receptor beta chain came up a few times. Its antigen remains unidentified. TCRdb keeps only in-frame clones here, not all; method: immunoSEQ multiplex PCR. The sample has under 20,000 clones, over 80% seen once. These data are taken from a study of lymphopenia after photon versus proton radiotherapy. Whole-study findings and limits: Authors raise, but do not show, better survival with proton therapy. Proton therapy kept repertoires fairly stable, unlike photons, which gained effector/memory cells.

The germline CDR1 and CDR2 sequences are LGHNA and YNFKEQ. The CDR3 consists of 14 residues. With V trimmed by 8 bases and J by 8 bases, 6 bases remained unmatched. This sequence originates from a man aged 60 to 75 with pancreatic cancer. Here the sequenced sample was peripheral blood, taken from a patient treated with photon-based radiotherapy. The chain couples TRBV4-2 to TRBJ1-6; 10 bases fit TRBD1. As DNA, the CDR3 is TGTGCCAGCCGCTCCGGGACAGGGGATTCACCCCTCCACTTT. Its translation is CASRSGTGDSPLHF.